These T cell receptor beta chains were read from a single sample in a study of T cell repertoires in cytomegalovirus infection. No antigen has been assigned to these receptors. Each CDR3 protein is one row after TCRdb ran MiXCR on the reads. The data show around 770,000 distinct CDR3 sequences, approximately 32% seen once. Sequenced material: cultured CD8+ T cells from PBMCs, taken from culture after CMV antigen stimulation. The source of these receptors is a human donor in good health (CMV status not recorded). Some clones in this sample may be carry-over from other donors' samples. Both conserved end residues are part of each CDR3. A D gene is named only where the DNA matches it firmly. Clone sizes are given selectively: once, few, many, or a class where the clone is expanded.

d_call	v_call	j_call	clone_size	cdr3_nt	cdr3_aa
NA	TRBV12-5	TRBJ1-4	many	TGTGCTAGTGGTTGGGCTCCCGGGGACAAAAATGAAAAACTGTTTTTT	CASGWAPGDKNEKLFF
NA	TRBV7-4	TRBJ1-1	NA	TGTGCCAGCAGCGCAAATACAGGGTACACTGAAGCTTTCTTT	CASSANTGYTEAFF
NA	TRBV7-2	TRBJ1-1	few	TGTGCCAGCAGCTTAGGCAGAGTCTCTGAAGCTTTCTTT	CASSLGRVSEAFF
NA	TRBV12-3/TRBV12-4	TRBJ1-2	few	TGTGCCAGCAGTTTGCAGGGGTCAGCTAACTATGGCTACACCTTC	CASSLQGSANYGYTF
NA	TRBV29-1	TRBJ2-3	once	TGCAGCGTTGAAGGGGAACGGACAGATACGCAGTATTTT	CSVEGERTDTQYF
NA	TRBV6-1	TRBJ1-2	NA	TGTGCCAGCAGTGAACGGGACGGAGATGCTAACTATGGCTACACCTTC	CASSERDGDANYGYTF
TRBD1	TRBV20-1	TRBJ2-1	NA	TGCAGTGCTTCGACAGGGGGGGTCGGATCCTACAATGAGCAGTTCTTC	CSASTGGVGSYNEQFF
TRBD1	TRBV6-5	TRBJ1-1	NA	TGTGCCAGCAGGACAGGGTGGTCTGAAGCTTTCTTT	CASRTGWSEAFF
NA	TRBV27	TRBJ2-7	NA	TGTGCCAGCAGTCAACAGGATCCCTATCGCTCCTACGAGCAGTACTTC	CASSQQDPYRSYEQYF
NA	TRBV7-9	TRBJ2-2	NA	TGTGCCAGCTACCCGGGCAGGGAAAGCACCGGGGAGCTGTTTTTT	CASYPGRESTGELFF
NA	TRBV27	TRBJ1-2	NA	TGTGCCAGCAGTTTGAACCGCGGGGGCGAATATGGCTACACCTTC	CASSLNRGGEYGYTF
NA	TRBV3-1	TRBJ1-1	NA	TGTGCCAGCAGCCAACGGTCGAGGCCAAACACTGAAGCTTTCTTT	CASSQRSRPNTEAFF
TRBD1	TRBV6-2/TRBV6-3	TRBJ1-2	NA	TGTGCCAGCAGTTACAGCGACAGGGGCCGCCATGGCTACACCTTC	CASSYSDRGRHGYTF
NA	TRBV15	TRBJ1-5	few	TGTGCCACCAGCAGAGAAGGGATTAGCAATCAGCCCCAGCATTTT	CATSREGISNQPQHF
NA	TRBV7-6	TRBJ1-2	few	TGTGCCAGCAGCTTGCTGGGTATTGACTACACCTTC	CASSLLGIDYTF
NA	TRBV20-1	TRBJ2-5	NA	TGCAGTGCTAGATTCGGCAGGGCTGGTTTAGAGACCCAGTACTTC	CSARFGRAGLETQYF
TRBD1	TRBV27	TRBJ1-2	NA	TGTGCCAGCAGTTCCATAGGGGGCGCCTATGGCTACACCTTC	CASSSIGGAYGYTF
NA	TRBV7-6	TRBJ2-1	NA	TGTGCTAGCAGCTTAAGCTTTGTCTACAATGAGCAGTTCTTC	CASSLSFVYNEQFF
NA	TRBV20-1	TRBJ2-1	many	TGCAGTGCTAGAGATTTAGCAGGCTCCTACAATGAGCAGTTCTTC	CSARDLAGSYNEQFF
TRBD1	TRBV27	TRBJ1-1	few	TGTGCCAGCACTTCCTTAACAGGGGTAGGCCCCGAGAACACTGAAGCTTTCTTT	CASTSLTGVGPENTEAFF
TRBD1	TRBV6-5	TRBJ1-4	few	TGTGCCAGCAGTTACTCAGGGGGCTACGAAAAACTGTTTTTT	CASSYSGGYEKLFF
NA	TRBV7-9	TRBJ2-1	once	TGTGCCAGCACCCCTCAGTTCTTC	CASTPQFF
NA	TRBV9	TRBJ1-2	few	TGTGCCAGCAGCTTACCTCGACACACTAATAACTATGGCTACACCTTC	CASSLPRHTNNYGYTF
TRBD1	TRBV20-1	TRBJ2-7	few	TGCAGTGCTAGAGGGAGGACAGGGGATGCCGAGCAGTACTTC	CSARGRTGDAEQYF
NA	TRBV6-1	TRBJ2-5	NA	TGTGCCAGCAGCTCCGACGGGGGGCTTGGGAAGACCCAGTACTTC	CASSSDGGLGKTQYF
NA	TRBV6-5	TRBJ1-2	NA	TGTGCCAGCAGTTATGGGTTCAACTATGGCTACACCTTC	CASSYGFNYGYTF
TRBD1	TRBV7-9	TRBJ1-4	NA	TGTGCCAGCAGCCCCCAGGAAGCCGGGACAGGGAACTCGAGCCCAACTAATGAAAAACTGTTTTTT	CASSPQEAGTGNSSPTNEKLFF
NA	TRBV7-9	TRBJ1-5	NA	TGTGCCAGCAGCTTAGCGCTTGGGGATGGAAGCAATCAGCCCCAGCATTTT	CASSLALGDGSNQPQHF
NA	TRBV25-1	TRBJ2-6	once	TGTGCCAGCAGTGAATGGTATATCTCTGGGGCCAACGTCCTGACTTTC	CASSEWYISGANVLTF
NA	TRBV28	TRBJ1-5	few	TGTGCCGCACAGTTGTGGGCAGGCAATCAGCCCCAGCATTTT	CAAQLWAGNQPQHF
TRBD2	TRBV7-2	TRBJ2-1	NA	TGTGCCAGCAGCTTAAGCGGGGGGGCTCTGGGTGCCTACAATGAGCAGTTCTTC	CASSLSGGALGAYNEQFF
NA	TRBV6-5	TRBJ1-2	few	TGTGCCAGCAGTTACTTCTGGGACTATGGCTACACCTTC	CASSYFWDYGYTF
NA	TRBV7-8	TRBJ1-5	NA	TGTGCCAGCAGCCATTACATGGACAGACAGCAGCCCCAGCATTTT	CASSHYMDRQQPQHF
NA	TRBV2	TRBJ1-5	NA	TGTGCCAGCAGTGAGGCCAGGGGCCCAAATAGCAATCAGCCCCAGCATTTT	CASSEARGPNSNQPQHF
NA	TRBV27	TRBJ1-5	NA	TGTGCCAGCAGTCCTTACCCTGGTGGGGGGAGCAATCAGCCCCAGCATTTT	CASSPYPGGGSNQPQHF
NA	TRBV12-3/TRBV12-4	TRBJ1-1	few	TGTGCCAGCAGTTTCCAGGGGCCCGCCAACACTGAAGCTTTCTTT	CASSFQGPANTEAFF
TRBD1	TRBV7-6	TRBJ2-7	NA	TGTGCCAGCAGCCCAGGACAGGGCCCCTCCTACGAGCAGTACTTC	CASSPGQGPSYEQYF
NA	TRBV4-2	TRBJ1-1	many	TGTGCCAGCAGCCAAGTATTGGGCCAGCTTGAAGCTTTCTTT	CASSQVLGQLEAFF
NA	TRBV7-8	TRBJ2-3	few	TGTGCCAGCACCAACCCCCGTACAGGGCGAACAGATACGCAGTATTTT	CASTNPRTGRTDTQYF
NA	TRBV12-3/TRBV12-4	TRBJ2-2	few	TGTGCCAGCAGTTCCCGCTTGGGTAGTTACGGGGAGCTGTTTTTT	CASSSRLGSYGELFF
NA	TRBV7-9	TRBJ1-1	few	TGTGCCAGCAGCTTAGTCGCACAAAAGACTGAAGCTTTCTTT	CASSLVAQKTEAFF
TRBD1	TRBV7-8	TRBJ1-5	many	TGTGCCAGCAGCGCTACAGGGGGACAGCCCCAGCATTTT	CASSATGGQPQHF
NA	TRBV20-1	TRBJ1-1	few	TGCGGCCTCACTGAAGCTTTCTTT	CGLTEAFF
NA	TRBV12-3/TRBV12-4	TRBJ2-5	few	TGTGCCAGCAGAAGGGACTCCGAGACCCAGTACTTC	CASRRDSETQYF
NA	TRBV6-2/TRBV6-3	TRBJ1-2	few	TGTGCCAGCAGTTACGGGACACATGGCTACACCTTC	CASSYGTHGYTF
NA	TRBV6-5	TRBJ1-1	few	TGTGCCAGCGTCGTGGGGAGTGAAGCTTTCTTT	CASVVGSEAFF
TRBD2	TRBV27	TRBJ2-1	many	TGTGCCAGCAGTTTATTGGGAACCCTAGCGGGGGGCCTTAGGAATGAGCAGTTCTTC	CASSLLGTLAGGLRNEQFF
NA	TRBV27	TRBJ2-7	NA	TGTGCCAGCAGTTCCCAGGACGGGCCCTACGAGCAGTACTTC	CASSSQDGPYEQYF
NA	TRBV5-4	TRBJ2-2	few	TGTGCCAGCAGCTTGAAGGGTCGACAGGACACCGGGGAGCTGTTTTTT	CASSLKGRQDTGELFF